These T cell receptor beta chains were read from a single sample in a study of memory B cells and T cells in multiple sclerosis. For these TCRs, the target antigens are not known. Method: immunoSEQ multiplex PCR; TCRdb's copy keeps in-frame clones and lacks some. This sample has around 50,000 clones; more than 65% occur once, and the top ten carry 0.85% to 1.2%. The sequenced sample was PBMCs from blood kept in culture. These receptors all come from a human donor with multiple sclerosis. The CDR3 runs from the conserved cysteine through the conserved F or W. The D gene is left open where the match is weak. Where a row states a size, it is once, few, many or the class of an expanded clone; other rows omit it.

J gene: TRBJ2-1
D gene: .
CDR3 length: 15
clone size: once
V gene: TRBV4-1
CDR3 protein: CASSQLIMQDNEQFF
CDR3 DNA: TGCGCCAGCAGCCAACTAATCATGCAGGACAATGAGCAGTTCTTC

J gene: TRBJ2-1
D gene: .
CDR3 length: 13
clone size: .
V gene: TRBV7-3
CDR3 protein: CASSLTASGEQFF
CDR3 DNA: TGTGCCAGCAGCTTAACCGCCTCCGGTGAGCAGTTCTTC

J gene: TRBJ1-4
D gene: TRBD1
CDR3 length: 17
clone size: once
V gene: TRBV29-1
CDR3 protein: CSVPAQDRGSTNEKLFF
CDR3 DNA: TGCAGCGTTCCGGCCCAAGACAGGGGGTCTACTAATGAAAAACTGTTTTTT

J gene: TRBJ2-5
D gene: TRBD1
CDR3 length: 12
clone size: .
V gene: TRBV7-9
CDR3 protein: CASSPQGETQYF
CDR3 DNA: TGTGCCAGCAGCCCACAGGGGGAGACCCAGTACTTC

J gene: TRBJ1-1
D gene: TRBD1
CDR3 length: 13
clone size: .
V gene: TRBV5-1
CDR3 protein: CASSLDRGALAFF
CDR3 DNA: TGCGCCAGCAGCTTGGACAGGGGGGCTCTGGCTTTCTTT

J gene: TRBJ2-5
D gene: TRBD1
CDR3 length: 16
clone size: .
V gene: TRBV19
CDR3 protein: CASSIAGTGGRETQYF
CDR3 DNA: TGTGCCAGTAGTATAGCAGGGACAGGGGGCCGAGAGACCCAGTACTTC

J gene: TRBJ2-7
D gene: .
CDR3 length: 13
clone size: few
V gene: TRBV7-6
CDR3 protein: CASSAGPNYEQYF
CDR3 DNA: TGTGCCAGCAGCGCCGGGCCGAACTACGAGCAGTACTTC

J gene: TRBJ2-2
D gene: .
CDR3 length: 14
clone size: .
V gene: TRBV19
CDR3 protein: CACTVVANTGELFF
CDR3 DNA: TGTGCCTGTACAGTTGTAGCGAACACCGGGGAGCTGTTTTTT

J gene: TRBJ2-7
D gene: TRBD2
CDR3 length: 17
clone size: .
V gene: TRBV7-2
CDR3 protein: CASSLELAGGVVYEQYF
CDR3 DNA: TGTGCCAGCAGCTTAGAACTAGCGGGGGGGGTCGTCTACGAGCAGTACTTC

J gene: TRBJ2-2
D gene: .
CDR3 length: 12
clone size: .
V gene: TRBV11-3
CDR3 protein: CASSGRSGELFF
CDR3 DNA: TGTGCCAGCAGCGGACGGAGCGGGGAGCTGTTTTTT

J gene: TRBJ1-6
D gene: .
CDR3 length: 15
clone size: once
V gene: TRBV28
CDR3 protein: CASSLWGKDGSPLHF
CDR3 DNA: TGTGCCAGCAGTTTATGGGGGAAGGATGGGTCACCCCTCCACTTT

J gene: TRBJ1-2
D gene: TRBD1
CDR3 length: 13
clone size: .
V gene: TRBV5-6
CDR3 protein: CASSVDRGYGYTF
CDR3 DNA: TGTGCCAGCAGCGTAGACAGGGGCTATGGCTACACCTTC

J gene: TRBJ2-2
D gene: .
CDR3 length: 17
clone size: .
V gene: TRBV9
CDR3 protein: CASTPGGGGQMTGELFF
CDR3 DNA: TGTGCCAGCACCCCCGGGGGTGGAGGTCAGATGACCGGGGAGCTGTTTTTT

J gene: TRBJ1-2
D gene: .
CDR3 length: 13
clone size: once
V gene: TRBV6-6
CDR3 protein: CASSYTAITTLTF
CDR3 DNA: TGTGCCAGCAGTTACACAGCCATAACTACCCTCACCTTC

J gene: TRBJ1-2
D gene: TRBD1
CDR3 length: 15
clone size: .
V gene: TRBV30
CDR3 protein: CAWSATLLGTGDYTF
CDR3 DNA: TGTGCCTGGAGTGCTACCTTACTCGGGACAGGGGACTACACCTTC